The 22 T cell receptor beta chains below all came from one sample that was sequenced in a study of shared clonotypes between healthy human individuals. Using immunoSEQ multiplex PCR, the repertoire was profiled, and TCRdb retains in-frame clones only, with some absent. The sample has roughly 2.6 million clones, roughly 92% seen once. Specimen: naive CD4+ T cells sorted from blood. The subset denotes: CD45RA+ positively selected. The source of these receptors is a man aged 18 to 35 in good health.

This clone came up a few times. V usage is TRBV30 and J usage is TRBJ1-1, with a possible D match to TRBD1 (6 bases). The V gene lost 5 bases and the J gene lost 10 bases, with 14 bases spanning the gap. The CDR3 runs 11 residues. Per the germline V gene, CDR1 is GTSNPN and CDR2 is SVGIG (reference sequence). This CDR3 is CAWLQGPGAFF. CDR3 DNA: TGTGCCTGGTTACAGGGCCCTGGAGCTTTCTTT.

This clone occurred once. This chain uses TRBV18 with TRBJ1-1; D is undetermined. Deletions cut 3 bases from V and 1 base from J, with 6 bases between. This CDR3 has 13 amino acids. Germline-derived CDR1 and CDR2 are KGHSH and LQKENI. The CDR3 nucleotides are TGTGCCAGCTCACCGGAGGGGAACACTGAAGCTTTCTTT. It translates to CASSPEGNTEAFF. Using reference TRBV18 and TRBJ1-1 for the parts outside the CDR3, the full variable domain is NAGVMQNPRHLVRRRGQEARLRCSPMKGHSHVYWYRQLPEEGLKFMVYLQKENIIDESGMPKERFSAEFPKEGPSILRIQQVVRGDSAAYFCASSPEGNTEAFFGQGTRLTVV.

This clone was picked up one time. The chain has TRBV7-8 and TRBJ2-1; TRBD2 matches 11 bases. The CDR3 extends over 17 amino acids. The ends lost 1 base at V and 5 bases at J; junction bases unmatched: 7. Germline V gene data show CDR1 as SGHVS and CDR2 as FQNEAQ. CDR3 sequence (DNA): TGTGCCAGCAGCTTAGTGAGATGGGGACTAGCGGACAATGAGCAGTTCTTC. Translated: CASSLVRWGLADNEQFF.

The chain employs TRBV6-5 and TRBJ1-1; no reliable D call. V was cut by 2 bases and J by 1 base, with 14 bases left in between. Germline-derived CDR1 and CDR2 are MNHEY and SVGAGI. This CDR3 region has 16 residues. CDR3 bases: TGTGCCAGCAGTTACGGGAGGAGGCTCGGGAACACTGAAGCTTTCTTT. Protein product: CASSYGRRLGNTEAFF.

About this clone itself: The identical CDR3 is also encoded by other nucleotide sequences in the sample. The chain has TRBV29-1 and TRBJ2-7; D perhaps matches TRBD1 (5 bases). Trimming pared 6 bases from V and 1 base from J, leaving 10 bases between. CDR1 and CDR2 (germline): SQVTM, ANQGSEA. CDR3 length equals 12 residues. This CDR3 reads CSVATGSYEQYF. CDR3 sequence (DNA): TGCAGCGTCGCTACAGGTTCCTACGAGCAGTACTTC.

The CDR3 nucleotides are TGTGCCAGCAGCTTGTGGGGGTCCTGGTTGAACACTGAAGCTTTCTTT. It translates to CASSLWGSWLNTEAFF. The rearrangement uses TRBV7-2 and TRBJ1-1; D might be TRBD1 (5 bases). Trimming stripped 3 bases from V and 0 bases from J, with 14 bases between. This CDR3 comprises 16 residues. Germline values: CDR1 SGHTA, CDR2 FQGNSA.

V is TRBV30 and J is TRBJ2-1, with 13 nucleotides matching TRBD2. From germline, CDR1 is GTSNPN and CDR2 SVGIG (reference sequence). Unmatched junction bases numbered 11, after V lost 0 bases and J lost 9 bases. This CDR3 spans 17 amino acids. The CDR3 is CAWSVGWTSGSTGEQFF. The DNA for the CDR3 is TGTGCCTGGAGTGTAGGGTGGACTAGCGGGAGTACCGGTGAGCAGTTCTTC.

The V call is TRBV7-2, the J call TRBJ2-3; D gene unclear. V was cut by 1 base and J by 4 bases, with 9 bases left in between. The CDR3 contains 14 residues. Germline V lookup: CDR1 SGHTA, CDR2 FQGNSA. CDR3 in DNA: TGTGCCAGCAGCTTAGAGGCTACGCCAGATACGCAGTATTTT. Translating gives CASSLEATPDTQYF.

V is TRBV11-2 and J is TRBJ1-6; D gene ambiguous. CDR1 SGHAT and CDR2 FQNNGV come from the germline V gene. V was trimmed by 5 bases and J by 9 bases, leaving 14 bases between them. The CDR3 is made up of 14 amino acids. The CDR3 here is CASSPTMLGSPLHF. The CDR3 nucleotides read TGTGCCAGCAGCCCTACCATGTTGGGTTCACCCCTCCACTTT.

This clone was recorded a few times. The V call is TRBV19, the J call TRBJ1-5; 11 positions agree with TRBD1. Trimming cost V 6 bases and J 6 bases; bases outside gene matches: 4. The CDR3 is 14 amino acids. CDR1 and CDR2 (germline): LNHDA, SQIVND (reference sequence). The CDR3 loop is CASRDRGRSQPQHF. CDR3 in DNA: TGTGCCAGTAGGGACAGGGGGCGTAGTCAGCCCCAGCATTTT. The entire variable domain, with the rest obtained from reference TRBV19 and TRBJ1-5, is as follows: DGGITQSPKYLFRKEGQNVTLSCEQNLNHDAMYWYRQDPGQGLRLIYYSQIVNDFQKGDIAEGYSVSREKKESFPLTVTSAQKNPTAFYLCASRDRGRSQPQHFGDGTRLSIL.

This chain links TRBV6-6 with TRBJ1-2, with 8 bases lining up with TRBD1. Per germline, CDR1 MNHNY and CDR2 SVGAGI (reference sequence). The CDR3 sequence is 13 residues long. V gave up 2 bases and J gave up 6 bases; unmatched junction bases: 2. CDR3 sequence (DNA): TGTGCCAGCAGTTACCCAGGGGGCGATGGCTACACCTTC. Translation gives CASSYPGGDGYTF.

Here the CDR3 DNA reads TGTGCCAGCAGCTTACGACTTTCTTCAGCAGATACGCAGTATTTT. Translation: CASSLRLSSADTQYF. The rearrangement joins TRBV7-6 to TRBJ2-3; no definite D call. The V gene's germline CDR1 is SGHVS and CDR2 FNYEAQ. The V and J ends lost 2 bases and 4 bases respectively, with 13 bases between them. This CDR3 has 15 amino acids.

A word on this clone: The same CDR3 can be traced to other DNA sequences in this sample. CDR3 loop: CASSLGTGGPGNTIYF. Here the CDR3 DNA reads TGCGCCAGCAGCTTGGGAACAGGGGGGCCTGGAAACACCATATATTTT. V and J are TRBV5-1 and TRBJ1-3; 8 bases are a match to TRBD1. V lost 0 bases, J lost 2 bases, and 4 bases stayed unmatched. Germline CDR1 SGHRS, CDR2 YFSETQ. The CDR3 sequence is 16 residues long.

CDR3 residues: CASSSRPGTGSQNIQYF. The CDR3 bases are TGTGCCAGCAGTTCTCGTCCCGGGACAGGGTCCCAAAACATTCAGTACTTC. The V and J genes are TRBV27 and TRBJ2-4, with TRBD1 matching over 9 bases. CDR1 MNHEY and CDR2 SMNVEV come from the germline V gene (reference sequence). The CDR3 consists of 17 residues. V was pared by 4 bases and J by 5 bases, with 12 bases of the junction left unmatched.

This chain connects TRBV6-1 to TRBJ2-5; 10 nucleotides agree with TRBD2. The J segment lost 1 base and the V segment lost 9 bases, leaving 5 bases of the junction unmatched. The CDR3 consists of 14 residues. Germline CDR1 reads MNHNS; CDR2 reads SASEGT. The CDR3 DNA is TGTGCCAGTAAATGGACTAGCGGCCAAGAGACCCAGTACTTC. It codes for CASKWTSGQETQYF.

The rearrangement uses TRBV7-8 and TRBJ2-1; 7 bases are shared with TRBD1. J gave up 2 bases and V 5 bases, and 6 bases lay outside the gene matches. This CDR3 is 15 amino acids long. Germline V gene data show CDR1 as SGHVS and CDR2 as FQNEAQ. The DNA for the CDR3 is TGTGCCAGCAGCCCCCGGGACAGTCCCTACAATGAGCAGTTCTTC. Its translation is CASSPRDSPYNEQFF.

The chain couples TRBV5-5 to TRBJ1-6; no clear D. The CDR3 consists of 15 residues. Germline assignment: CDR1 SGHKS and CDR2 YYEKEE (reference sequence). The V and J ends lost 2 bases and 10 bases respectively, with 16 bases between them. CDR3 residues: CASSLSIGRVSPLHF. CDR3 nucleotides: TGTGCCAGCAGCTTATCCATAGGGAGGGTCTCACCCCTCCACTTT.

The rearrangement uses TRBV5-1 and TRBJ2-7; 10 nucleotides align to TRBD1. The CDR3 sequence is 15 residues long. V was clipped by 2 bases and J by 5 bases; unmatched bases: 7. CDR1 is SGHRS, CDR2 YFSETQ, per germline. The CDR3 loop reads CASSFPSGTGDEQYF. Here the CDR3 DNA reads TGCGCCAGCAGCTTTCCGTCCGGGACAGGGGACGAGCAGTACTTC.

The chain is built from TRBV5-1 and TRBJ2-5; TRBD1 matches at 9 bases. Germline V gene sequence: CDR1 SGHRS, CDR2 YFSETQ. The V and J ends lost 4 bases and 2 bases, in that order; junction bases with no gene match: 9. The CDR3 extends over 16 amino acids. The CDR3 is CASSLRGQGKQETQYF. In DNA form, the CDR3 reads TGCGCCAGCAGCCTGCGGGGACAGGGCAAGCAAGAGACCCAGTACTTC.

This clone was detected only once. Distinct nucleotide sequences in the sample also encode this CDR3. V gene TRBV2 combines with J gene TRBJ1-2; D not certain. Germline lookup yields CDR1 SNHLY and CDR2 FYNNEI. Between the trimmed V and J ends, which lost 1 base and 4 bases, there was a span of 7 bases. The CDR3 is 13 amino acids. The CDR3 nucleotides are TGTGCCAGCAGTGAAGGGGTGTCCTATGGCTACACCTTC. Amino acid sequence: CASSEGVSYGYTF.

The chain combines TRBV6-6 with TRBJ1-1; D is unclear. The length of the CDR3 is 13 residues. The V gene lost 8 bases and the J gene lost 7 bases, with 17 bases spanning the gap. Germline values: CDR1 MNHNY, CDR2 SVGAGI (reference sequence). CDR3 loop: CASLEAGGDEAFF. In nucleotides, the CDR3 is TGTGCCAGCCTTGAAGCGGGCGGTGATGAAGCTTTCTTT.

The gene calls are TRBV29-1 and TRBJ2-7, with 10 bases fitting TRBD1. The CDR3 totals 13 residues. The J segment lost 3 bases and the V segment lost 6 bases, leaving 5 bases of the junction unmatched. Germline V gene lookup returns CDR1 SQVTM and CDR2 ANQGSEA. The CDR3 nucleotides read TGCAGCGTGAGGACAGGGGGTCGCTACGAGCAGTACTTC. Protein sequence: CSVRTGGRYEQYF.